This T cell receptor (beta chain) was retrieved from a study of blood T cell repertoires in COVID-19. Study context: Some COVID-19 samples were acute and others convalescent; all came from the United States, Italy and Spain. Sample material is recorded as cDNA or gDNA derived from T cells, B-cell-depleted T cells, or PBMCs.

This CDR3 comprises 13 residues. Germline V gives CDR1 MNHEY, CDR2 SMNVEV (reference sequence). Trimming removed 5 bases at V and 4 bases at J, with 12 bases between. Original handling: The assay estimated nucleated cells by amplifying reference gene primers. Only in-frame clones appear in the TCRdb table, and some are missing; sequencing was by immunoSEQ multiplex PCR. That table gives V, J and clone size, and the DNA gave D and trimming. The data contain roughly 66,000 clones, approximately 83% of them seen just once; the ten biggest clones take up 4.5%. This chain connects TRBV27 to TRBJ2-7, with D tentatively TRBD2 (5 bases). This receptor was obtained from a woman aged 60-75 years with acute or convalescent COVID-19. Sequencing was done on a sample of peripheral blood. The CDR3 loop is CASSGLEGYEQYF. CDR3 nucleotides: TGTGCCAGCAGTGGTTTAGAGGGTTACGAGCAGTACTTC.